This section outlines one T cell receptor beta chain sequence together with its context. What it binds is unknown. This record comes from a study of T cell responses to AZD1222 COVID-19 vaccine. General observations from the study: Targeting of unmutated variant regions was reportedly seen in nearly half of spike-specific TCRs. Researchers report vaccine-associated CD4 TCRs spanning spike, with dominance at 160-218 and 743-854. Donors in the cohort were predominantly white British and more often female, and clonal diversity was possibly underestimated.

The CDR3 runs to 13 residues. Germline V gene data show CDR1 as LNHDA and CDR2 as SQIVND (reference sequence). Losses at the gene ends were 6 bases for V and 6 bases for J; bases not matched to a gene: 3. The method was immunoSEQ multiplex PCR; TCRdb's version includes in-frame clones alone and lacks a portion of them. The top ten hold 4% to 5.5% of the sample, which has about 160,000 clones, about 91% seen once. The chain joins TRBV19 to TRBJ1-4; 8 bases match TRBD1. The source is an adult in good health. Sequenced here: peripheral blood, sampled on day 0 of MenACWY control vaccination. The CDR3 spells CASRDRGYEKLFF. CDR3 DNA: TGTGCCAGTAGAGACAGGGGTTATGAAAAACTGTTTTTT. Full variable domain (rest looked up from reference TRBV19 and TRBJ1-4): DGGITQSPKYLFRKEGQNVTLSCEQNLNHDAMYWYRQDPGQGLRLIYYSQIVNDFQKGDIAEGYSVSREKKESFPLTVTSAQKNPTAFYLCASRDRGYEKLFFGSGTQLSVL.